These 3 T cell receptor beta chains were sequenced from one sample in a study of beta chain features in type 1 diabetes. Study-level results: All four CD4+ subsets from Type 1 diabetes patients carried moderately but significantly shorter TCRB CDR3s.

Isolated RNA was reverse transcribed in full, so expressed TCRB transcripts were sequenced. Profiling relied on immunoSEQ multiplex PCR, and the TCRdb table lists in-frame clones only, not all of them. Of about 170,000 clones in the sample, 6% to 9% were seen once. No antigen is known for these receptors. The specimen was central memory CD4+ T cells from blood. These receptors all stem from a man aged 18 to 30 with type 1 diabetes.

The J gene is TRBJ2-1, the V gene TRBV5-4; weak D call: TRBD2 (6 bases). Trimming shortened V by 4 bases and J by 4 bases, and 15 bases separated the two germline ends. From germline, CDR1 is SGHNT and CDR2 YYREEE (reference sequence). The length of the CDR3 is 15 residues. Here the CDR3 DNA reads TGTGCCAGCAGCAGGGCGGGGCTTGGGTACAATGAGCAGTTCTTC. Translating gives CASSRAGLGYNEQFF.

This clone has more than one count but fewer than ten. This sequence joins TRBV28 and TRBJ1-2; 7 bases agree with TRBD1. CDR1 is MDHEN and CDR2 is SYDVKM in the germline V gene. The CDR3 is made up of 18 amino acids. V was pared by 5 bases and J by 8 bases, with 23 bases of the junction left unmatched. The chain's CDR3 is CASSPGTVRVLRMAGYTF. CDR3 DNA sequence: TGTGCCAGCAGTCCGGGGACAGTGAGGGTCCTTCGGATGGCGGGCTACACCTTC.

This clone was counted between two and nine times. This chain uses TRBV7-6 with TRBJ2-5, with a tentative D call TRBD1 (5 bases). CDR1 and CDR2 from the germline V gene are SGHVS and FNYEAQ. The germline V and J ends were trimmed by 4 bases and 3 bases, with 12 bases remaining between them. The CDR3 contains 14 residues. The chain's CDR3 is CASSSLRREETQYF. The DNA for the CDR3 is TGTGCCAGCAGCTCTCTCCGCAGGGAAGAGACCCAGTACTTC.